This paragraph covers one T cell receptor beta chain sequence. The table lists this clonotype with a few counts. Its antigen has not been determined. Base qualities are missing; no much larger clone stands one base away. To demonstrate the VDJtools post-analysis software, TCR beta repertoires were profiled from the peripheral blood of 10 to 15 young patients with multiple sclerosis. Multiple sclerosis patients were children and adolescents aged about 6 to 16 years. The CDR3 starts with the cysteine, ends with the phenylalanine, and has 12 residues. The DNA shown is the 36-base CDR3, in frame from base 1. V is cut back by 5 bases and J by 8 bases, with 5 bases in the junction unmatched. This sample is part of a study of post-analysis software for immune sequencing data (dated by TCRdb to between 2014 and 2017). The study in broad terms: Disease courses on record covered relapsing-remitting, secondary progressive and progressive-relapsing multiple sclerosis, though some patients had no subtype annotation. A subset of samples was prepared in parallel using single-end sample barcoding, then pooled and co-amplified after Illumina adapter ligation. The patient repertoires were compared against more than 10 previously published healthy control repertoires obtained from donors aged 6 to 25 years. The study at large found these results: Four or five TRBV segments, including TRBV5-6, TRBV5-1 and TRBV20-1, were significantly more frequent in patients than controls. Normalized Chao1 diversity was significantly lower in multiple sclerosis patients than controls, suggesting substantial peripheral T-cell clonal expansion. Strong co-clustering of samples prepared in the same batch was shown by direct clustering with F measure, prompting a batch-effect correction. The control group was slightly older than the multiple sclerosis patient group.

Library preparation used PCR. The data were produced on an Illumina HiSeq 2500. To reduce PCR and sequencing biases, unique molecular identifiers were incorporated into the TCR beta cDNA libraries. About 500,000 cDNA molecules were obtained for every 1 to 10 million input T cells, so each molecule roughly corresponded to one T cell. The same protocol used for the earlier healthy control dataset was applied to prepare and sequence the patient libraries. Within a given batch, samples were prepared together, multiplexed and sequenced on the same HiSeq lane. The published analysis was carried out like this. Raw barcoded reads were processed with MIGEC, discarding single-read molecular identifier groups before consensus assembly and CDR3 extraction. VDJtools was used for post-analysis of the clonotype tables, with diversity normalized by down-sampling every dataset to the smallest sample size. In repertoire overlap clustering, CDR3 amino acid sequences, but not nucleotide sequences, were matched to correct batch-related cross-sample contamination. The public reads were reprocessed in TCRdb via fastp at Q25 and MiXCR, keeping in-frame beta chains. All rows with the same CDR3 protein become a single entry with the most common DNA and genes. The V and J calls and clone size are TCRdb's, not the authors'. Here the sample has around 500,000 distinct CDR3 sequences; about a third occur a single time. Around 6% of the sample is held by the ten biggest clonotypes.

The sequencing input was blood. In this chain, TRBV12-3 or TRBV12-4 is recombined with TRBJ1-2; 7 junctional bases match TRBD1. The source of this sequence is a girl aged 2-17 years with multiple sclerosis. The CDR3 protein sequence reads: CASSRGTVGYTF. The DNA sequence is as follows: TGTGCCAGCAGTCGGGGGACAGTCGGCTACACCTTC.